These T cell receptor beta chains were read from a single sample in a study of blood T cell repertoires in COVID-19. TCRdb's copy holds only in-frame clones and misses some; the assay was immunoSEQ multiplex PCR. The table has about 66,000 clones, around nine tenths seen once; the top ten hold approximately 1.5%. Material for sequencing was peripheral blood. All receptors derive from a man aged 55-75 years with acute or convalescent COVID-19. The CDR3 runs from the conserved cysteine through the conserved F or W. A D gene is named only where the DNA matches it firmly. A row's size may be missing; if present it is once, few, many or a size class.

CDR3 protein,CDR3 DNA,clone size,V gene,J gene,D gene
CASSVATRGGDYGYTF,TGTGCCAGCAGCGTAGCTACGCGGGGAGGCGACTATGGCTACACCTTC,-,TRBV9,TRBJ1-2,-
CATSDPRGVETQYF,TGTGCCACCAGTGATCCGCGGGGGGTTGAGACCCAGTACTTC,-,TRBV24-1,TRBJ2-5,TRBD2
CASSYSKVPGILFF,TGTGCCAGCAGTTACTCGAAGGTTCCGGGAATACTGTTTTTT,-,TRBV6-5,TRBJ1-4,-
CASSEVRGNTIYF,TGTGCCAGCAGTGAAGTGCGAGGAAACACCATATATTTT,-,TRBV6-1,TRBJ1-3,-
CASSLRVGQGLLAYNEQFF,TGTGCCAGCAGCTTGCGAGTGGGCCAGGGACTTCTAGCCTACAATGAGCAGTTCTTC,-,TRBV5-5,TRBJ2-1,-
CASSRRGLAGGLSTGELFF,TGTGCCAGCAGCCGGCGAGGACTAGCGGGGGGGCTTAGCACCGGGGAGCTGTTTTTT,-,TRBV3-1/TRBV3-2,TRBJ2-2,TRBD2
CASSEDRGHTEAFF,TGTGCCAGCAGTGAAGACAGGGGGCACACTGAAGCTTTCTTT,-,TRBV2,TRBJ1-1,TRBD1
CASSLKGGAVDTQYF,TGTGCCAGCAGTCTCAAGGGGGGGGCTGTAGATACGCAGTATTTT,-,TRBV28,TRBJ2-3,-
CASPGGGNTIYF,TGTGCCTCCCCTGGTGGCGGAAACACCATATATTTT,-,TRBV24-1,TRBJ1-3,-
CASSPSGNYEQYF,TGTGCCAGCAGTCCGAGCGGGAACTACGAGCAGTACTTC,once,TRBV12-3/TRBV12-4,TRBJ2-7,TRBD2
CASSAGGDSYNEQFF,TGTGCCAGCAGCGCGGGGGGCGATTCCTACAATGAGCAGTTCTTC,-,TRBV9,TRBJ2-1,-
CASRRDGANVLTF,TGTGCCAGCCGCAGGGATGGGGCCAACGTCCTGACTTTC,-,TRBV12-3/TRBV12-4,TRBJ2-6,-
CASSLKGPRGAFF,TGTGCCAGCAGCTTAAAGGGCCCTCGGGGAGCTTTCTTT,-,TRBV7-9,TRBJ1-1,-
CASSYGGSSYNEQFF,TGTGCCAGCAGCTACGGAGGAAGCTCCTACAATGAGCAGTTCTTC,-,TRBV11-1,TRBJ2-1,-
CASKGVTMNTEAFF,TGTGCCAGCAAAGGGGTGACCATGAACACTGAAGCTTTCTTT,once,TRBV5-5,TRBJ1-1,-
CASSEAQGASYGYTF,TGTGCCAGCAGTGAAGCACAGGGGGCGAGCTATGGCTACACCTTC,few,TRBV25-1,TRBJ1-2,TRBD1